This TCR beta chain was recovered during a study of regulatory T cells in long-lasting Graves disease (dated by TCRdb to the early 2020s). General notes on the study: Persistent Graves' disease was defined as antithyroid drug treatment for over 5 years with persistently positive TSH receptor autoantibodies. Persistent Graves' disease patients in the clinical cohort had taken antithyroid drugs for roughly 10 years on average. A total of 33 samples underwent TCR sequencing: around 13 from persistent and about 20 from newly diagnosed Graves' disease patients. Persistent Graves' disease patients were compared with newly diagnosed Graves' disease patients by peripheral blood TCR sequencing and RNA sequencing. The study was registered as a clinical trial and conducted in China. The research as a whole found: The authors acknowledged the small sample size as a limitation that may reduce accuracy. Because the primary lesion, thyroid tissue, could not be accessed, the study looked at peripheral blood alone. Sequencing and analysis were limited to the TCR beta chain. Lower TCR Shannon entropy and fewer highly expanded clones were observed in persistent Graves' disease patients than in newly diagnosed patients, which suggested clonal expansion. Preferential use of TRBV28, TRBJ1-2 and TRBJ2-5 was observed in persistent disease, whereas TRBV20-1 and TRBJ2-1 were favored in newly diagnosed disease. More public clonotypes were shared among persistent patients (2,741) than among newly diagnosed patients (roughly 1,000).

This clonotype was seen at least ten times. The antigen it recognizes is unknown. There are no base qualities to consult, and no much larger clone falls within one base. Libraries were made using multiplex PCR. The instrument was an Illumina HiSeq 4000. CDR3 regions were amplified by Arm-PCR with iRepertoire HTBI primers to construct TCR beta libraries. Before sequencing, the PCR products underwent gel purification. Processing in the source paper ran as follows. Across samples, about 64 TRBV and 15 or so TRBJ segments were identified and used for gene usage analysis of CDR3 amino acid clonotypes. COPE and FqMerger were used to merge the filtered high-quality paired reads into contigs. BLAST was used to align contigs to IMGT TRBV, TRBD and TRBJ reference genes, and CDR3 was defined according to IMGT. Any clonotype with a frequency above 0.1% was counted as a highly expanded clone. Shannon entropy served as the measure of repertoire diversity, while the Gini coefficient captured V-J evenness. A clonotype was considered public if more than one individual shared it. The public reads were reanalyzed by TCRdb: fastp trimming at Q25, MiXCR alignment, in-frame beta chains only. Each entry is one CDR3 protein sequence, shown with its most common DNA and genes. The V and J calls and clone size come from TCRdb's table, not from the authors' own analysis. In all, the sample holds 350,000 to 450,000 distinct CDR3 sequences, and under 25% of those were seen once. The ten largest clones add up to 14% of the sample.

The intended sense of this specimen's time point label: persistent/refractory GD, antithyroid drugs over 5 years with positive TRAb. For both TCR sequencing and RNA sequencing, RNA was extracted from PBMCs using TRIzol. The diagnosis of Graves' disease followed American Thyroid Association guidelines. The patients came from an endocrinology department in Xi'an, China. From each patient, approximately 10 milliliters of peripheral blood was collected into an EDTA anticoagulant tube. Ficoll Paque Plus density gradient separation was used to isolate PBMCs, and no further T cell sorting was done. An Agilent 2100 Bioanalyzer and agarose gel were used to assess RNA quality, and a NanoDrop 2000 was used to measure RNA concentration. Spanning cysteine to phenylalanine, the CDR3 consists of 17 amino acids. The kept DNA is CDR3 alone, 51 bases in frame from the first base. For CDR1 and CDR2, the germline V gene lists MDHEN and SYDVKM. V has 1 base trimmed and J has 6 bases trimmed; junction bases matching no gene number 12.

The material sequenced was peripheral blood mononuclear cells (PBMCs), taken when the disease was refractory, from a patient treated with antithyroid drugs. The clonotype originates from a female donor with Graves disease. In this chain, TRBV28 is recombined with TRBJ2-7; TRBD2 agrees with 10 junctional bases. CDR3 protein: CASSLSARLAGVIEQYF. The nucleotide sequence is given as TGTGCCAGCAGTTTATCTGCTCGGCTAGCGGGAGTCATCGAGCAGTACTTC.